Reported below is one T cell receptor beta chain. This entry belongs to a study of cytomegalovirus exposure and HLA in healthy donors. Per the germline V gene, CDR1 is SGHRS and CDR2 is YFSETQ. CDR3 size: 14 residues. After removal of 0 bases from V and 9 bases from J, the junction contained 5 bases not matched to a gene. Both 60 Vbeta primers and 13 Jbeta primers went into the PCR. Assay: immunoSEQ multiplex PCR; the TCRdb copy retains only in-frame clones and omits some. The repertoire holds about 130,000 clones, with roughly 82% as singletons. The chain couples TRBV5-1 to TRBJ2-7; TRBD2 agrees at 11 bases. Input material: PBMCs. The receptor's source is a boy between 10 and 17 years old in good health and CMV-seronegative. The DNA of the CDR3 is TGCGCCAGCAGCTTGGATAGCGGGAGGGCCCCGCAGTACTTC. Translated: CASSLDSGRAPQYF.